The next 28 T cell receptor beta chains were all read from a single sample in a study of OX40 agonist ivuxolimab in advanced cancers. TCRdb's table, derived via immunoSEQ multiplex PCR, lists solely in-frame clones and lacks some. The sample holds some 16,000 clones, roughly 77% seen once. The specimen was CD4+ or CD8+ T cells sorted from blood, collected in a trial of the OX40 agonist ivuxolimab. Source of these receptors: an adult with an advanced solid tumor such as melanoma, head and neck, liver or kidney cancer.

V gene TRBV10-3 combines with J gene TRBJ1-2; 7 bases align to TRBD1. The junction had 2 bases not matched to a gene; V was cut back by 0 bases and J by 4 bases. CDR3 length: 14 residues. Germline assignment: CDR1 ENHRY and CDR2 SYGVKD. CDR3: CAISESDRSYGYTF. In nucleotides, the CDR3 is TGTGCCATCAGTGAGTCGGACAGGAGCTATGGCTACACCTTC.

This clone came up once. This chain links TRBV19 with TRBJ1-5; D call uncertain. The CDR3 is made up of 15 amino acids. Per germline, CDR1 LNHDA and CDR2 SQIVND (reference sequence). Trimming took off 7 bases at V and 0 bases at J, with 13 bases between the two ends. CDR3 nucleotide sequence: TGTGCCAGTACCCTATTTGGAGTTAGCAATCAGCCCCAGCATTTT. Its translation is CASTLFGVSNQPQHF.

The CDR3 DNA sequence: TGTGCCAGCAGCTCGACCCAGAGCGAGCAGTACTTC. It encodes CASSSTQSEQYF. The rearrangement links TRBV5-4 to TRBJ2-5; D not resolved. The end of the DNA fits TRBJ2-7 better, so the J call may be wrong. This CDR3 spans 12 amino acids. The germline V gene has CDR1 SGHNT and CDR2 YYREEE (reference sequence).

The chain has TRBV7-9 and TRBJ2-7, with no clear D. Germline V gene data show CDR1 as SEHNR and CDR2 as FQNEAQ (reference sequence). V shed 4 bases and J shed 5 bases, with 6 bases lying between them. The CDR3 has 11 amino acids. The CDR3 loop is CASSYYDEQYF. As DNA, the CDR3 is TGTGCCAGCAGCTACTACGACGAGCAGTACTTC. Based on the CDR3 plus reference TRBV7-9 and TRBJ2-7, the full variable domain is DTGVSQNPRHKITKRGQNVTFRCDPISEHNRLYWYRQTLGQGPEFLTYFQNEAQLEKSRLLSDRFSAERPKGSFSTLEIQRTEQGDSAMYLCASSYYDEQYFGPGTRLTVT.

This clone showed up just a few times. J is TRBJ2-7 and V is TRBV2; D perhaps matches TRBD2 (5 bases). The CDR3 runs 11 residues. Germline CDR1 reads SNHLY; CDR2 reads FYNNEI. The V gene lost 7 bases and the J gene lost 7 bases, with 11 bases spanning the gap. DNA of the CDR3: TGTGCCAGCAATCTTTCGGGGGAGCAGTACTTC. Its translation: CASNLSGEQYF.

This chain uses TRBV7-9 with TRBJ1-3; D remains ambiguous. The CDR3 is 16 residues long. Germline assignment: CDR1 SEHNR and CDR2 FQNEAQ (reference sequence). Between the trimmed V and J ends, which lost 4 bases and 0 bases, there was a span of 13 bases. CDR3 residues: CASSSSDTRSGNTIYF. Written as DNA, the CDR3 is TGTGCCAGCAGCTCTAGCGACACCCGCTCTGGAAACACCATATATTTT.

The gene calls are TRBV5-6 and TRBJ2-7; 7 bases align to TRBD2. Germline values: CDR1 SGHDT, CDR2 YYEEEE. The length of the CDR3 is 14 residues. V trimming: 6 bases; J trimming: 2 bases; junction bases outside the gene matches: 8. CDR3 protein: CASTRGVNTYEQYF. In DNA, the CDR3 is TGTGCCAGCACCCGGGGGGTGAACACCTACGAGCAGTACTTC.

This clone was counted at least ten times. The J gene is TRBJ1-2, the V gene TRBV19; D is possibly TRBD1 (6 bases). Germline assignment: CDR1 LNHDA and CDR2 SQIVND (reference sequence). V was pared by 6 bases and J by 4 bases, with 12 bases between. CDR3 length: 13 amino acids. In DNA, the CDR3 is TGTGCCAGTAGCACCGGGACACCCTATGGCTACACCTTC. Residues: CASSTGTPYGYTF.

V usage is TRBV7-9 and J usage is TRBJ2-1; 13 nucleotides line up with TRBD2. The CDR3 is 16 residues long. J lost 8 bases, V lost 5 bases, and 9 bases had no gene match. Germline V CDR1 and CDR2: SEHNR, FQNEAQ (reference sequence). The CDR3 loop reads CASSKTTSGRAHEQFF. The CDR3 nucleotides read TGTGCCAGCAGCAAAACAACTAGCGGGAGGGCCCATGAGCAGTTCTTC.

The rearrangement uses TRBV28 and TRBJ2-7, with D uncertain. The CDR3 contains 13 residues. Trimming took off 3 bases at V and 0 bases at J, with 6 bases between the two ends. CDR1 and CDR2 (germline): MDHEN, SYDVKM. CDR3 DNA sequence: TGTGCCAGCAGTTTTCAGGCCTCCTACGAGCAGTACTTC. Amino acid sequence: CASSFQASYEQYF.

V and J are TRBV5-6 and TRBJ1-5; possible D gene TRBD1, 6 bases. CDR3 size: 15 residues. With 0 bases removed from V and 4 bases from J, the gap between germline ends came to 11 bases. CDR1 and CDR2 from the germline V gene are SGHDT and YYEEEE. CDR3 protein: CASSLEGVPNQPQHF. The CDR3 nucleotides read TGTGCCAGCAGCTTGGAGGGGGTCCCTAATCAGCCCCAGCATTTT.

The CDR3 DNA reads TGTGCCAGTAGCCTAGCAGGGCTTTTGACAGATACGCAGTATTTT. This gives the protein CASSLAGLLTDTQYF. The genes are TRBV19 and TRBJ2-3; D tentatively fits TRBD1 or TRBD2 (5 bases each). Germline loops: CDR1 LNHDA, CDR2 SQIVND (reference sequence). This CDR3 is 15 amino acids long. V lost 6 bases and J lost 3, with 16 bases in between.

This chain links TRBV4-2 with TRBJ1-5; D is perhaps TRBD1 (5 bases). Deletions cut 7 bases from V and 3 bases from J, with 19 bases between. CDR3 length equals 16 residues. Germline lookup yields CDR1 LGHNA and CDR2 YNFKEQ. The CDR3 DNA reads as TGTGCCAGCACCTCAGAGGCCGGGGCCATCAATCAGCCCCAGCATTTT. Residues: CASTSEAGAINQPQHF.

The chain combines TRBV29-1 with TRBJ2-7, with 9 positions matching TRBD1. V trimming: 2 bases; J trimming: 7 bases; junction bases outside the gene matches: 3. CDR3 length: 12 amino acids. Germline V gene lookup returns CDR1 SQVTM and CDR2 ANQGSEA. The chain's CDR3 is CSVETGGREQYF. CDR3 DNA: TGCAGCGTTGAAACAGGGGGCAGGGAGCAGTACTTC.

CDR3 DNA sequence: TGTGCCAGCAGCCCCCCGGCGGGAGAGTTAGATACGCAGTATTTT. Protein sequence: CASSPPAGELDTQYF. V and J are TRBV9 and TRBJ2-3; TRBD2 matches at 7 bases. Germline V gene lookup returns CDR1 SGDLS and CDR2 YYNGEE. The V segment lost 4 bases and the J segment 5 bases; nucleotides outside the gene matches: 10. The CDR3 is made up of 15 amino acids.

This chain uses TRBV23-1 with TRBJ2-3, with D perhaps TRBD1 or TRBD2 (5 bases each). Being an ORF, TRBV23-1 has a function that is uncertain. Trimming left V 2 bases short and J 4 bases short, with 13 bases between. This CDR3 has 15 residues. CDR3 region: CASSQTRGWADTQYF. As DNA, the CDR3 is TGCGCCAGCAGTCAAACTAGGGGATGGGCAGATACGCAGTATTTT.

This chain connects TRBV7-2 to TRBJ2-7; D is possibly TRBD1 or TRBD2 (5 bases each). CDR3 length: 14 amino acids. Germline assignment: CDR1 SGHTA and CDR2 FQGNSA. V lost 2 bases, J lost 3 bases, and 11 bases lay in between. The CDR3: CASSLSRDGYEQYF. CDR3 DNA sequence: TGTGCCAGCAGCTTAAGCAGGGACGGCTACGAGCAGTACTTC. Combining the CDR3 with reference TRBV7-2 and TRBJ2-7 gives the whole variable domain GAGVSQSPSNKVTEKGKDVELRCDPISGHTALYWYRQSLGQGLEFLIYFQGNSAPDKSGLPSDRFSAERTGGSVSTLTIQRTQQEDSAVYLCASSLSRDGYEQYFGPGTRLTVT.

The chain recombines TRBV5-5 with TRBJ1-1; possible D gene TRBD1, 6 bases. Germline values: CDR1 SGHKS, CDR2 YYEKEE (reference sequence). The CDR3 length is 13 residues. V was cut by 8 bases and J by 2 bases, with 13 bases left in between. CDR3 protein: CASNRDINTEAFF. The DNA for the CDR3 is TGTGCCAGTAACCGGGACATTAACACTGAAGCTTTCTTT.

This clone came up a few times. The V and J genes are TRBV7-8 and TRBJ1-5; TRBD1 is a possible D gene (5 bases). The CDR3 runs to 13 residues. Germline V gene sequence: CDR1 SGHVS, CDR2 FQNEAQ. V was pared by 4 bases and J by 5 bases, with 9 bases between. CDR3 nucleotides: TGTGCCAGCAGCTCAGGGAGATATCAGCCCCAGCATTTT. This sequence encodes CASSSGRYQPQHF.

This chain connects TRBV25-1 to TRBJ2-1; 14 nucleotides agree with TRBD2. V was pared by 6 bases and J by 1 base, with 2 bases of the junction left unmatched. Germline CDR1 is MGHDK and CDR2 is SYGVNS. The CDR3 is made up of 16 amino acids. The DNA for the CDR3 is TGTGCCAGCAGACGACTAGCGGGGGGGTCCTACAATGAGCAGTTCTTC. Translation: CASRRLAGGSYNEQFF.

The chain has TRBV29-1 and TRBJ2-1, with 10 bases fitting TRBD2. This CDR3 is 14 amino acids long. Germline V gene data show CDR1 as SQVTM and CDR2 as ANQGSEA. V shed 6 bases and J 7 bases; nucleotides not matched to a gene: 9. CDR3 in amino acids: CSVPRSGRVNEQFF. Here the CDR3 DNA reads TGCAGCGTCCCCCGCAGCGGGAGGGTTAATGAGCAGTTCTTC.

The gene calls are TRBV28 and TRBJ2-5; D gene ambiguous. Between the trimmed V and J ends, which lost 5 bases and 1 base, there was a span of 14 bases. The CDR3 contains 15 residues. Germline loops: CDR1 MDHEN, CDR2 SYDVKM. CDR3 sequence reads: CASSGDQRSQETQYF. DNA for the CDR3: TGTGCCAGCAGTGGAGATCAAAGAAGCCAAGAGACCCAGTACTTC.

This clone has a handful of counts. V usage is TRBV7-9 and J usage is TRBJ2-7; D might be TRBD2 (6 bases). This CDR3 comprises 15 residues. The germline gives CDR1 SEHNR, CDR2 FQNEAQ (reference sequence). Trimming removed 5 bases at V and 3 bases at J, with 17 bases between. The CDR3 DNA reads TGTGCCAGCAGCCAGACCGTGGGGGGAGGCTACGAGCAGTACTTC. Amino acid sequence: CASSQTVGGGYEQYF.

The chain uses TRBV2 and TRBJ2-7; 7 nucleotides match TRBD2. J was trimmed by 2 bases and V by 2 bases; bases with no gene match: 3. From germline, CDR1 is SNHLY and CDR2 FYNNEI. The CDR3 has 14 residues. The CDR3 loop reads CASSEIGGTYEQYF. The DNA for the CDR3 is TGTGCCAGCAGTGAAATCGGGGGGACCTACGAGCAGTACTTC.

This rearrangement joins TRBV7-3 to TRBJ2-2; possible D gene TRBD2, 5 bases. V gave up 5 bases and J gave up 2 bases, with 18 bases separating them. The CDR3 length is 17 residues. Germline V gene sequence: CDR1 SGHTA, CDR2 FQGTGA. The CDR3 protein is CASSPRQDLANTGELFF. CDR3 DNA: TGTGCCAGCAGCCCCCGGCAAGACCTAGCAAACACCGGGGAGCTGTTTTTT. Using reference TRBV7-3 and TRBJ2-2 for the parts outside the CDR3, the full variable domain is GAGVSQTPSNKVTEKGKYVELRCDPISGHTALYWYRQSLGQGPEFLIYFQGTGAADDSGLPNDRFFAVRPEGSVSTLKIQRTERGDSAVYLCASSPRQDLANTGELFFGEGSRLTVL.

Remarks on this clone: Since a far larger clone is one base different, this is likely a read error. CDR3: CASSTYEQYF. CDR3 in DNA: TGTGCCAGCAGTACCTACGAGCAGTACTTC. The J gene is TRBJ2-7, the V gene TRBV28; no definite D call. V was shortened by 5 bases and J by 2 bases, with 1 base between the two germline ends. This CDR3 comprises 10 residues. CDR1 is MDHEN and CDR2 is SYDVKM in the germline V gene.

The genes are TRBV27 and TRBJ2-7, with D uncertain. This CDR3 has 13 amino acids. The germline V and J ends were trimmed by 0 bases and 0 bases, with 3 bases remaining between them. Germline V CDR1 and CDR2: MNHEY, SMNVEV (reference sequence). The CDR3 bases are TGTGCCAGCAGTTTATCGGCCTCCTACGAGCAGTACTTC. Translated: CASSLSASYEQYF.

This clone is termed medium-sized. V is TRBV5-4 and J is TRBJ2-7, with D perhaps matching TRBD1 or TRBD2 (6 bases each). CDR3 length equals 14 residues. The V end was cut by 0 bases, the J end by 2 bases, with 9 bases between. Germline V lookup: CDR1 SGHNT, CDR2 YYREEE (reference sequence). This chain's CDR3 is CASSLGGAPYEQYF. In DNA form, the CDR3 reads TGTGCCAGCAGCTTGGGGGGGGCCCCCTACGAGCAGTACTTC.